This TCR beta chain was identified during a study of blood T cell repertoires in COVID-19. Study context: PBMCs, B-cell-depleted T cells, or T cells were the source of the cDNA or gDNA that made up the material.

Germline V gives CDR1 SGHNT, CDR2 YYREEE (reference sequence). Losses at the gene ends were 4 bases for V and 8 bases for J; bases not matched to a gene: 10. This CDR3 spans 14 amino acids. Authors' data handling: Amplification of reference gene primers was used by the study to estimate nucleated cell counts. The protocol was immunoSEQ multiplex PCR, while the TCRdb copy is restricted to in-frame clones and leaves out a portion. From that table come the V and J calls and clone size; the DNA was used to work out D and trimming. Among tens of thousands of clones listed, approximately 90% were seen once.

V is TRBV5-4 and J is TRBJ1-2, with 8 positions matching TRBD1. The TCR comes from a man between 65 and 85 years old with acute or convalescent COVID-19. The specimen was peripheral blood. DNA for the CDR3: TGTGCCAGCAGCCATAGACAGGGGCCGGTGGGCTACACCTTC. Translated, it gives CASSHRQGPVGYTF.